A single sample gave rise to the 16 T cell receptor beta chains below, sequenced in a study of cytomegalovirus exposure and HLA in healthy donors. PCR amplification relied on 60 Vbeta primers (plus 13 Jbeta primers). Libraries were prepared by immunoSEQ multiplex PCR; TCRdb keeps only in-frame clonotypes and omits some of them. The data contain 100,000 to 150,000 clones, roughly 18% of them singletons. Sequencing was performed on PBMCs. Source of these receptors: a female donor in good health and CMV-seropositive.

The V gene is TRBV7-8, the J gene TRBJ1-5; D not certain. The V end lost 5 bases, the J end lost 6 bases, and 14 bases lay between the germline ends. The CDR3 is 14 amino acids. Per germline, CDR1 SGHVS and CDR2 FQNEAQ. The CDR3 spells CASSHELGSQPQHF. CDR3 DNA sequence: TGTGCCAGCAGCCACGAACTGGGCAGTCAGCCCCAGCATTTT.

This clone was counted only a few times. V usage is TRBV4-1 and J usage is TRBJ1-5, with TRBD1 as a possible D gene (5 bases). The CDR3 runs to 19 residues. The germline gives CDR1 MGHRA, CDR2 YSYEKL. Trimming left V 3 bases short and J 0 bases short, with 21 bases between. The DNA for the CDR3 is TGCGCCAGCAGCCATCAAGGAGGACCGGGGGATTATAGCAATCAGCCCCAGCATTTT. It translates to CASSHQGGPGDYSNQPQHF.

This chain connects TRBV21-1 to TRBJ2-7; the table's D call, TRBD1, has no DNA check behind it. TRBV21-1 is listed as a pseudogene. This CDR3 region has 16 residues. The CDR3 DNA reads as TGTGCCAGCAGCAAAATAGAGGGACAGGGGAATTACGAGCAGTACTTC. This codes for CASSKIEGQGNYEQYF.

Only a few counts were recorded for this clone. Here the CDR3 DNA reads TGCAGCGTTGTTCGTGGTGGGAGGCGAGCTACGCAGTATTTT. It translates to CSVVRGGRRATQYF. The rearrangement joins TRBV29-1 to TRBJ2-3; maybe TRBD2 (6 bases). CDR1 is SQVTM, CDR2 ANQGSEA, per germline. The CDR3 runs to 14 residues. V lost 4 bases and J lost 8, with 19 bases in between.

This clone was seen a handful of times. The chain recombines TRBV6-5 with TRBJ1-4; 9 bases line up with TRBD1. Trimming at V came to 6 bases and at J to 7 bases, leaving 6 bases not matched to a gene. The CDR3 covers 14 residues. In germline, CDR1 is MNHEY, CDR2 SVGAGI. Here the CDR3 reads CASRTGGEGEKLFF. As DNA, the CDR3 is TGTGCCAGCAGAACAGGGGGCGAGGGTGAAAAACTGTTTTTT.

The V and J genes are TRBV7-3 and TRBJ2-3; 10 bases agree with TRBD2. Trimming took 5 bases from V and 6 from J; bases not matched to a gene: 11. Looked up from germline, CDR1 is SGHTA and CDR2 is FQGTGA. CDR3 size: 16 residues. In DNA form, the CDR3 reads TGTGCCAGCAGCCCCTCCCCGGGACTAGCGTTGGATACGCAGTATTTT. Its protein product is CASSPSPGLALDTQYF.

The chain carries TRBV2 and TRBJ2-7; 8 bases line up with TRBD1. The CDR3 length is 16 residues. CDR1 and CDR2 (germline): SNHLY, FYNNEI. V shed 3 bases, J shed 4 bases, and the junction held 11 bases outside the gene matches. CDR3 sequence (DNA): TGTGCCAGCAGTGATCTTCGGGACAGGCTACAGTACGAGCAGTACTTC. This gives the protein CASSDLRDRLQYEQYF.

This chain uses TRBV11-2 with TRBJ2-3; 16 nucleotides align to TRBD2. Trimming cost V 4 bases and J 4 bases; bases outside gene matches: 11. The germline V gene has CDR1 SGHAT and CDR2 FQNNGV. The CDR3 sequence is 19 residues long. Here the CDR3 DNA reads TGTGCCAGCAGCTCATGGGGGACTAGCGGGAGGGCCCTCGCAGATACGCAGTATTTT. Protein sequence: CASSSWGTSGRALADTQYF.

J is TRBJ1-1 and V is TRBV27; 7 bases line up with TRBD1. V lost 2 bases, J lost 3 bases, and 3 bases stayed unmatched. CDR3 length equals 14 residues. Germline-derived CDR1 and CDR2 are MNHEY and SMNVEV (reference sequence). The CDR3 reads CASSLGTAYTEAFF. The CDR3 DNA reads as TGTGCCAGCAGTTTAGGGACAGCCTACACTGAAGCTTTCTTT.

This clone came up a few times. This chain connects TRBV6-1 to TRBJ1-5, with 11 nucleotides matching TRBD1. CDR3 size: 15 residues. Unmatched junction bases numbered 7, after V lost 10 bases and J lost 2 bases. Germline-derived CDR1 and CDR2 are MNHNS and SASEGT. CDR3 region: CATRTGGFGNQPQHF. The CDR3 bases are TGTGCCACCCGGACAGGGGGCTTCGGCAATCAGCCCCAGCATTTT.

This clone was seen a handful of times. The chain employs TRBV19 and TRBJ1-4, with 9 bases lining up with TRBD1. Germline V CDR1 and CDR2: LNHDA, SQIVND (reference sequence). The trim removed 3 bases at V and 7 bases at J, leaving 9 bases unmatched. The CDR3 totals 16 residues. CDR3 protein: CASSILSGTGSEKLFF. DNA for the CDR3: TGTGCCAGTAGTATCCTCTCCGGGACAGGGAGTGAAAAACTGTTTTTT.

This rearrangement joins TRBV14 to TRBJ2-7; 7 bases align to TRBD2. Trimming took 4 bases from V and 7 from J; bases not matched to a gene: 13. The CDR3 loop spans 15 amino acids. From germline, CDR1 is SGHDN and CDR2 FVKESK. The CDR3 coding sequence is TGTGCCAGCAGCCTCGCGGGACTAACCTCCTGGGAGCAGTACTTC. It translates to CASSLAGLTSWEQYF.

This clone was seen more than once but under ten times. The V call is TRBV6-5, the J call TRBJ2-7, with TRBD1 as a possible D gene (6 bases). The CDR3 is made up of 13 amino acids. V lost 8 bases and J lost 1, with 12 bases in between. CDR1 and CDR2 (germline): MNHEY, SVGAGI. Here the CDR3 DNA reads TGTGCCAGCGGCAGAGGACAGTCCTACGAGCAGTACTTC. Translated, it gives CASGRGQSYEQYF.

The CDR3 DNA is TGTGCCAGCAGTTTTGACAGCTCTGGAAACACCATATATTTT. This sequence encodes CASSFDSSGNTIYF. V and J are TRBV6-6 and TRBJ1-3; maybe TRBD1 (5 bases). The V and J ends lost 4 bases and 0 bases respectively, with 7 bases between them. The CDR3 extends over 14 amino acids. Germline values: CDR1 MNHNY, CDR2 SVGAGI (reference sequence).

This clone was detected only a few times. V is TRBV4-3 and J is TRBJ2-7, with TRBD2 identical over 11 bases. The CDR3 spans 15 residues. Per the germline V gene, CDR1 is LGHNA and CDR2 is YSLEER. The V gene end was trimmed by 5 bases and the J gene end by 6 bases; junction bases not matched to a gene: 9. In DNA, the CDR3 is TGCGCCAGCAGCAAACTAGCGGGAGTCCCGGGCGAGCAGTACTTC. Amino acids: CASSKLAGVPGEQYF.

There are a few counts of this clone. V is TRBV19 and J is TRBJ1-1; a weak D match, TRBD1 (5 bases). The CDR3 runs to 14 residues. CDR1 is LNHDA and CDR2 is SQIVND in the germline V gene (reference sequence). Trimming took off 6 bases at V and 3 bases at J, with 14 bases between the two ends. The CDR3 DNA reads TGTGCCAGTAGCAAGCAGGGAAGCGACACTGAAGCTTTCTTT. Amino acids: CASSKQGSDTEAFF.